Presented here are 17 T cell receptor beta chains from one specimen sequenced in a study of T cell clonotyping in hematopoietic cell transplantation. This table comes from immunoSEQ multiplex PCR, and its TCRdb copy is limited to in-frame clones, with some not included. The sample holds approximately 70,000 clones, 94% seen once. Sequencing was performed on peripheral blood mononuclear cells. All receptors come from a man aged 45-65 years in good health. Some clones in this sample may be carry-over from other donors' samples.

The J gene is TRBJ1-2, the V gene TRBV29-1; D gene unclear. This CDR3 region has 13 residues. V dropped 6 bases and J dropped 8 bases, with 19 bases sitting between them. In germline, CDR1 is SQVTM, CDR2 ANQGSEA. CDR3 DNA sequence: TGCAGCGTACCCGGGCCCCCGATTTTGGGCTACACCTTC. Protein sequence: CSVPGPPILGYTF.

The genes are TRBV11-2 and TRBJ1-4; 9 bases align to TRBD1. This CDR3 spans 14 amino acids. Germline V gene data show CDR1 as SGHAT and CDR2 as FQNNGV. V gave up 7 bases and J gave up 5 bases; unmatched junction bases: 5. The CDR3 DNA sequence: TGTGCCAGCAAGTCCGGGACAGGGAATGAAAAACTGTTTTTT. It encodes CASKSGTGNEKLFF.

Written as DNA, the CDR3 is TGCGCCAGCAGCTCAGGGAACACTGAAGCTTTCTTT. Its translation is CASSSGNTEAFF. The chain joins TRBV5-1 to TRBJ1-1; D is unresolved. Trimming removed 3 bases from V and 1 base from J, with 4 bases in between. This CDR3 has 12 residues. Germline V gene sequence: CDR1 SGHRS, CDR2 YFSETQ.

CDR3 loop: CAWSVLTVAAEKLFF. DNA of the CDR3: TGTGCCTGGAGTGTACTCACGGTGGCGGCGGAAAAACTGTTTTTT. The V call is TRBV30, the J call TRBJ1-4; D is uncertain. Trimming left V 0 bases short and J 8 bases short, with 16 bases between. This CDR3 spans 15 amino acids. Germline V gives CDR1 GTSNPN, CDR2 SVGIG (reference sequence).

The chain links TRBV19 to TRBJ2-7, with 14 bases fitting TRBD2. Looked up from germline, CDR1 is LNHDA and CDR2 is SQIVND (reference sequence). CDR3 length: 15 residues. The J segment lost 3 bases and the V segment lost 7 bases, leaving 5 bases of the junction unmatched. The DNA for the CDR3 is TGTGCCAGTACCCCAGGGACTAGCGGGAGCTACGAGCAGTACTTC. Its translation: CASTPGTSGSYEQYF. Variable domain in full (rest from reference TRBV19 and TRBJ2-7): DGGITQSPKYLFRKEGQNVTLSCEQNLNHDAMYWYRQDPGQGLRLIYYSQIVNDFQKGDIAEGYSVSREKKESFPLTVTSAQKNPTAFYLCASTPGTSGSYEQYFGPGTRLTVT.

The chain combines TRBV19 with TRBJ2-2; weak D call: TRBD2 (7 bases). The ends were cut back, 8 bases at V and 3 bases at J, with 25 bases in the middle. Looked up from germline, CDR1 is LNHDA and CDR2 is SQIVND (reference sequence). This CDR3 has 18 residues. CDR3 DNA sequence: TGTGCCAGTTATGGGGGGCCGGCGAGGCGGGGGTACACCGGGGAGCTGTTTTTT. Residues: CASYGGPARRGYTGELFF.

This clone came up once. The chain links TRBV28 to TRBJ1-2; the D gene is possibly TRBD1 (5 bases). CDR1 MDHEN and CDR2 SYDVKM come from the germline V gene. V was trimmed by 10 bases and J by 6 bases, leaving 24 bases between them. This CDR3 region has 15 residues. CDR3 in DNA: TGTGCCACCTCTGACGAACAGGCCCTAGTCCATGGCTACACCTTC. It encodes CATSDEQALVHGYTF.

V gene TRBV6-6 combines with J gene TRBJ2-7; weak D call: TRBD2 (5 bases). Trimming shortened V by 6 bases and J by 6 bases, and 18 bases separated the two germline ends. Germline V gene data show CDR1 as MNHNY and CDR2 as SVGAGI (reference sequence). This CDR3 has 14 amino acids. CDR3 residues: CASSLGLSTREQYF. CDR3 DNA sequence: TGTGCCAGCAGCCTCGGACTTTCAACGCGCGAGCAGTACTTC.

The chain couples TRBV6-9 to TRBJ1-2, with D uncertain. The CDR3 consists of 10 residues. Germline CDR1 MNHGY, CDR2 SVAAGI. V lost 7 bases and J lost 3, with 3 bases in between. CDR3 bases: TGTGCCAGCATATACTATGGCTACACCTTC. It translates to CASIYYGYTF.

V is TRBV19 and J is TRBJ1-5; TRBD1 matches 9 bases. Germline values: CDR1 LNHDA, CDR2 SQIVND (reference sequence). The trim removed 3 bases at V and 5 bases at J, leaving 5 bases unmatched. The CDR3 consists of 15 residues. The CDR3 protein is CASSIRGQGHQPQHF. CDR3 DNA: TGTGCCAGTAGTATTAGGGGACAGGGTCATCAGCCCCAGCATTTT. The entire variable domain, with the rest obtained from reference TRBV19 and TRBJ1-5, is as follows: DGGITQSPKYLFRKEGQNVTLSCEQNLNHDAMYWYRQDPGQGLRLIYYSQIVNDFQKGDIAEGYSVSREKKESFPLTVTSAQKNPTAFYLCASSIRGQGHQPQHFGDGTRLSIL.

A single count supports this clone. This chain uses TRBV30 with TRBJ1-2, with D perhaps matching TRBD1 (5 bases). This CDR3 spans 17 amino acids. Looked up from germline, CDR1 is GTSNPN and CDR2 is SVGIG (reference sequence). The germline V and J ends were trimmed by 2 bases and 0 bases, with 19 bases remaining between them. The CDR3 reads CAWSLRLVGGANYGYTF. The CDR3 DNA sequence: TGTGCCTGGAGTCTACGCCTTGTCGGGGGGGCTAACTATGGCTACACCTTC.

CDR3 DNA: TGTGCCAGTAGTATTATTGTTGGATCAGTGCACGGGGAGCTGTTTTTT. Encoded protein: CASSIIVGSVHGELFF. The rearrangement uses TRBV19 and TRBJ2-2; D remains unclear. This CDR3 is built from 16 residues. The V end was cut by 3 bases, the J end by 7 bases, with 18 bases between. Germline loops: CDR1 LNHDA, CDR2 SQIVND (reference sequence).

The chain joins TRBV6-5 to TRBJ2-7; the match to TRBD1 covers 9 bases. The CDR3 covers 14 residues. J gave up 4 bases and V 4 bases, and 5 bases lay outside the gene matches. Per germline, CDR1 MNHEY and CDR2 SVGAGI. CDR3 in amino acids: CASSWGQGFYEQYF. The CDR3 nucleotides read TGTGCCAGCAGTTGGGGACAGGGATTTTACGAGCAGTACTTC.

The chain is built from TRBV5-5 and TRBJ1-5; maybe TRBD1 (5 bases). The CDR3 has 15 residues. The V gene lost 3 bases and the J gene lost 0 bases, with 10 bases spanning the gap. Looked up from germline, CDR1 is SGHKS and CDR2 is YYEKEE (reference sequence). CDR3 nucleotide sequence: TGTGCCAGCAGCTCGGGGCCTAATAGCAATCAGCCCCAGCATTTT. Translated, it gives CASSSGPNSNQPQHF.

The chain employs TRBV20-1 and TRBJ1-2; tentative D call: TRBD1 (6 bases). This CDR3 comprises 9 residues. Deletions cut 6 bases from V and 10 bases from J, with 9 bases between. In germline, CDR1 is DFQATT, CDR2 SNEGSKA (reference sequence). DNA for the CDR3: TGCAGTGCGAGGGGGGACTACACCTTC. Its protein is CSARGDYTF.

In nucleotides, the CDR3 is TGTGCCAGCAGCCCACCCGGGACTAGGTTTGAGCAGTTCTTC. The encoded protein is CASSPPGTRFEQFF. The chain joins TRBV9 to TRBJ2-1, with 8 bases fitting TRBD2. V dropped 4 bases and J dropped 9; count of bases not matched to a gene: 9. This CDR3 contains 14 residues. The V gene's germline CDR1 is SGDLS and CDR2 YYNGEE.

Of note for this clone: Other DNA sequences in the sample encode the same CDR3. This rearrangement joins TRBV9 to TRBJ1-2; D is ambiguous. The V end was cut by 1 base, the J end by 6 bases, with 7 bases between. The CDR3 runs to 12 residues. The V gene's germline CDR1 is SGDLS and CDR2 YYNGEE. In DNA, the CDR3 is TGTGCCAGCAGCGTAAATCGGGATGGCTACACCTTC. Translating it yields CASSVNRDGYTF.